This TCR beta chain was captured in a study of blood T cell repertoires in COVID-19. V was cut by 7 bases and J by 6 bases, with 16 bases left in between. This CDR3 spans 13 amino acids. Looked up from germline, CDR1 is MNHEY and CDR2 is SVGAGI. Under the authors' procedure: Amplifying reference gene primers gave estimates of nucleated cell counts. TCRdb keeps only in-frame clones here, not all; method: immunoSEQ multiplex PCR. V, J and clone size reflect that table, while D and trimming were determined from the DNA. Of a few hundred thousand clones in the sample, 86% were seen once. This chain links TRBV6-5 with TRBJ2-7; D uncertain. Material for sequencing was peripheral blood. This receptor was obtained from a man aged 50 to 60 with acute or convalescent COVID-19. In DNA, the CDR3 is TGTGCCAGCATCGCCCCCCAAGCCCGCGAGCAGTACTTC. Residues: CASIAPQAREQYF.